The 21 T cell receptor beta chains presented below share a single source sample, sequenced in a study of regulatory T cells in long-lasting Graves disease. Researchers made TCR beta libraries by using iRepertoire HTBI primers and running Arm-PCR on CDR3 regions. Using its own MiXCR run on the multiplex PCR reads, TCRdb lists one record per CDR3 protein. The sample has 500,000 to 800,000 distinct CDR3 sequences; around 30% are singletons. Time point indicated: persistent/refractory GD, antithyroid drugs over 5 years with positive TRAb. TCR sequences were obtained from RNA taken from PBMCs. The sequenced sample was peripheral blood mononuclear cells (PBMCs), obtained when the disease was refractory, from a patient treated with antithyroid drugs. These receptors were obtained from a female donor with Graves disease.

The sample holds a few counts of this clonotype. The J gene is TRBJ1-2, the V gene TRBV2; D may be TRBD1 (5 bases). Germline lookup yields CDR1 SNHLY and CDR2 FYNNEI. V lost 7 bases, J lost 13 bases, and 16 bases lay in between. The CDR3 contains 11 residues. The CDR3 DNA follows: TGTGCCAGCACCCCAGGGTCCCTTGGCACCTTC. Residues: CASTPGSLGTF.

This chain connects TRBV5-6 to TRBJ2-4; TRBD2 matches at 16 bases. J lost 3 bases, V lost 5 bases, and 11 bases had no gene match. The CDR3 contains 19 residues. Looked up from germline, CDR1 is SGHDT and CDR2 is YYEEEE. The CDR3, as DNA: TGTGCCAGCAGTTACAGGGGGACTAGCGGGAGGGACGGCAAAAACATTCAGTACTTC. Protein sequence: CASSYRGTSGRDGKNIQYF. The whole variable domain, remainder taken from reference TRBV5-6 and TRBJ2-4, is DAGVTQSPTHLIKTRGQQVTLRCSPKSGHDTVSWYQQALGQGPQFIFQYYEEEERQRGNFPDRFSGHQFPNYSSELNVNALLLGDSALYLCASSYRGTSGRDGKNIQYFGAGTRLSVL.

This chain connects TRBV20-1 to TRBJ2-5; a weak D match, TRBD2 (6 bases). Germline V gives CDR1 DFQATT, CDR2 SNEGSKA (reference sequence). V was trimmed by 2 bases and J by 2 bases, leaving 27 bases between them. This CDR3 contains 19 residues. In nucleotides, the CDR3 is TGCAGTGCTAGAAAAGAAGGAAAGAGCAGGGACTGGCGACAAGAGACCCAGTACTTC. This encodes CSARKEGKSRDWRQETQYF.

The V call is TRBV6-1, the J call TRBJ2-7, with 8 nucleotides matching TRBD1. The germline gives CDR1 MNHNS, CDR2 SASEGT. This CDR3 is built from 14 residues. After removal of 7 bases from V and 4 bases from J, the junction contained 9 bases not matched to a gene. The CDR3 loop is CASIMDRVRYEQYF. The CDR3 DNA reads TGTGCCAGCATCATGGACAGGGTTCGGTACGAGCAGTACTTC.

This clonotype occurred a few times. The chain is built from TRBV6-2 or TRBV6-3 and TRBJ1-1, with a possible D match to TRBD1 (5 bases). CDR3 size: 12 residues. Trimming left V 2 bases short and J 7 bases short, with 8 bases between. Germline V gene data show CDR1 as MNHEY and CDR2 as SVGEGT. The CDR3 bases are TGTGCCAGCAGTTACAGTCAGGGTGAAGCTTTCTTT. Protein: CASSYSQGEAFF.

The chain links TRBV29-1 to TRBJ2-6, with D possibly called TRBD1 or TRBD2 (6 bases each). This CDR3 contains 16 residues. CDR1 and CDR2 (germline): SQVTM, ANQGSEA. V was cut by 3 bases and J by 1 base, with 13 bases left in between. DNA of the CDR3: TGCAGCGTTGAGCGGGACACCAAATCTGGGGCCAACGTCCTGACTTTC. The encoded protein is CSVERDTKSGANVLTF.

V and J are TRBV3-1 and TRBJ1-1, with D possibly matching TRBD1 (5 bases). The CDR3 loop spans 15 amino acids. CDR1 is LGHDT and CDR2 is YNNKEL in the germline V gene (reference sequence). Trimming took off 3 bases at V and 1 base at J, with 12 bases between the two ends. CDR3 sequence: CASSQAGPPNTEAFF. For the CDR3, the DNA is TGTGCCAGCAGCCAGGCAGGGCCCCCGAACACTGAAGCTTTCTTT.

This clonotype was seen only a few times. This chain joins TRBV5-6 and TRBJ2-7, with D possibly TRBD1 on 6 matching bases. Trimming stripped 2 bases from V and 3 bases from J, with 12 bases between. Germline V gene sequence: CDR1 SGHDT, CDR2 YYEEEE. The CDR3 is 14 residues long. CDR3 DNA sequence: TGTGCCAGCAGCTTCAGGGGTACCGGCTACGAGCAGTACTTC. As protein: CASSFRGTGYEQYF. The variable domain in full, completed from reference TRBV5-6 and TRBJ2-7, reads DAGVTQSPTHLIKTRGQQVTLRCSPKSGHDTVSWYQQALGQGPQFIFQYYEEEERQRGNFPDRFSGHQFPNYSSELNVNALLLGDSALYLCASSFRGTGYEQYFGPGTRLTVT.

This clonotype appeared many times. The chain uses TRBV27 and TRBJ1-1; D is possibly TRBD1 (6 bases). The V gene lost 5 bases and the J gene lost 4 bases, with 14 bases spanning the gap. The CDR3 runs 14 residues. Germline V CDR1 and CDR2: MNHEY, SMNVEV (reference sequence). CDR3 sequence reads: CASSPWDIGTEAFF. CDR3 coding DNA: TGTGCCAGCAGTCCGTGGGACATAGGCACTGAAGCTTTCTTT.

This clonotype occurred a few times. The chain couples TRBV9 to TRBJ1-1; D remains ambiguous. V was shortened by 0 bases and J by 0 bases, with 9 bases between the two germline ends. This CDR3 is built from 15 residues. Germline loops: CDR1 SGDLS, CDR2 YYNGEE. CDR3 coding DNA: TGTGCCAGCAGCGTAGTTCGCCAGATGAACACTGAAGCTTTCTTT. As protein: CASSVVRQMNTEAFF.

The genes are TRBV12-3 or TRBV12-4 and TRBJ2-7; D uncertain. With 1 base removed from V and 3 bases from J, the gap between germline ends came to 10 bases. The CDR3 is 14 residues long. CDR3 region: CASSLVGDLYEQYF. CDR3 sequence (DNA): TGTGCCAGCAGTTTAGTGGGCGATCTCTACGAGCAGTACTTC.

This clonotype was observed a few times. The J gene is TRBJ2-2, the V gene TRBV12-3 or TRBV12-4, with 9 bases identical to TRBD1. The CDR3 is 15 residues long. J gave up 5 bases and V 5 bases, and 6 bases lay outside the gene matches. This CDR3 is CASSEQGAGTGELFF. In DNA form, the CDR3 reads TGTGCCAGCAGTGAACAGGGGGCAGGGACCGGGGAGCTGTTTTTT.

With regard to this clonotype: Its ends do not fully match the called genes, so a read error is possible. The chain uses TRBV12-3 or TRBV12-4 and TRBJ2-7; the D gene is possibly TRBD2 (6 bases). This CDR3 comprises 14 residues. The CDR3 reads CASSTGTGSCEQYF. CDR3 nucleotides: TGTGCCAGCAGCACCGGGACTGGCTCCTGCGAGCAGTACTTC.

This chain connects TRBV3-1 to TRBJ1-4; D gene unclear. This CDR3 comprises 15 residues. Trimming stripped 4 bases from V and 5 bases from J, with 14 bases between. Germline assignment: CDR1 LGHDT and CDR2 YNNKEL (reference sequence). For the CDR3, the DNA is TGTGCCAGCAGCCTCGGTGGCCCCAGGAATGAAAAACTGTTTTTT. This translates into CASSLGGPRNEKLFF.

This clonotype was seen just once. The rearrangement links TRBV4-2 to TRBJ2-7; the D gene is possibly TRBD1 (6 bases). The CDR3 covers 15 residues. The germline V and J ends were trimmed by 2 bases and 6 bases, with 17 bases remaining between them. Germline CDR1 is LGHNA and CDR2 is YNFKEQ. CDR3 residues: CASSQLWQVGGEQYF. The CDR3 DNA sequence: TGTGCCAGCAGCCAATTGTGGCAGGTAGGGGGCGAGCAGTACTTC.

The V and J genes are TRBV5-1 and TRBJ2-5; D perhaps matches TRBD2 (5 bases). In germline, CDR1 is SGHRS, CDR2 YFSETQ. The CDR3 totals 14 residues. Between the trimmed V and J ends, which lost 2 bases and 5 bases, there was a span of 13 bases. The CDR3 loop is CASSFVSGGETQYF. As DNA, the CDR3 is TGCGCCAGCAGCTTCGTGAGCGGCGGGGAGACCCAGTACTTC.

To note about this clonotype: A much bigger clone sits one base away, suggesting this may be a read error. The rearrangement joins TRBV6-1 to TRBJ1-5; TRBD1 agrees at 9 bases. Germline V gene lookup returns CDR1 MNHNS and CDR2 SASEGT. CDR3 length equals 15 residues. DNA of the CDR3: TGTGCCAGCAGGAACGACAGGGGGTCCTATCAGCCCCGGCATTTT. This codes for CASRNDRGSYQPRHF.

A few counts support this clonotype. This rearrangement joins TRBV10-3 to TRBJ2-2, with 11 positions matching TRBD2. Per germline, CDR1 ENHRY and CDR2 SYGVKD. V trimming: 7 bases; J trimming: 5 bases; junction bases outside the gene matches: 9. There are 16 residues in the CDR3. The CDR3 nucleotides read TGTGCCATCACCAAAGGGACTAGCGGAGATACCGGGGAGCTGTTTTTT. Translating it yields CAITKGTSGDTGELFF.

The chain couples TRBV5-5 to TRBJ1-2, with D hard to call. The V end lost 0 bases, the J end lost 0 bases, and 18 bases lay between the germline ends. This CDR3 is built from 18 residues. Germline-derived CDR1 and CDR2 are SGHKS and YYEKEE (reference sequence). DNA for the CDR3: TGTGCCAGCAGCTTGGCCGTCGGGATTCCCAGATCTAACTATGGCTACACCTTC. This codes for CASSLAVGIPRSNYGYTF.

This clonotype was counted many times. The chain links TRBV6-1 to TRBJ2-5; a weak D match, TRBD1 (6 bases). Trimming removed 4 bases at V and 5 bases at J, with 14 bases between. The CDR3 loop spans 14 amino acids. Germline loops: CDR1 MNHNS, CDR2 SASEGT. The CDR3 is CASSGTVVGETQYF. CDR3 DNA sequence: TGTGCCAGCAGTGGGACAGTGGTAGGGGAGACCCAGTACTTC.

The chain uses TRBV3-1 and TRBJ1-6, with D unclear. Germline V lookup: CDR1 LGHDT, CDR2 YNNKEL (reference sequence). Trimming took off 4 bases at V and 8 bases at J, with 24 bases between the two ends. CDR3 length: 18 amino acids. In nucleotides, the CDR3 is TGTGCCAGCAGCCCCCGCCCCCCGGGAGGGTTACGTGATTCACCCCTCCACTTT. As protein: CASSPRPPGGLRDSPLHF.